These T cell receptor beta chains were read from a single sample in a study of regulatory T cells in long-lasting Graves disease. TCRdb used MiXCR to reprocess the multiplex PCR reads, holding one entry per CDR3 protein. This table has 400,000 to 500,000 distinct CDR3 sequences, approximately 22% appearing once. The input for sequencing was peripheral blood mononuclear cells (PBMCs), taken when the disease was refractory, from a patient treated with antithyroid drugs. These receptor sequences come from a female donor with Graves disease. Each CDR3 is given with its conserved first and last residue. The D gene is left open where the match is weak. Expanded clones are given a class, and other clones once, few, many or no size at all.

size	D	V	J	DNA	CDR3
few	NA	TRBV6-1	TRBJ2-7	TGTGCCAACTCCGTGACAGGTGGACGGAGAACCACCTACGAGCAGTACTTC	CANSVTGGRRTTYEQYF
NA	NA	TRBV5-1	TRBJ2-3	TGCGCCAGCAGCTTGGGAACGTCCGACGCAGATACGCAGTATTTT	CASSLGTSDADTQYF
many	NA	TRBV30	TRBJ1-1	TGTGCCTGGAGTTCGTGGAGGACTGAAGCTTTCTTT	CAWSSWRTEAFF
many	TRBD1	TRBV12-3/TRBV12-4	TRBJ1-5	TGTGCCAGCAGTTTTGACCCCGGGACAGGGAAGAACAATCAGCCCCAGCATTTT	CASSFDPGTGKNNQPQHF
few	NA	TRBV6-1	TRBJ2-4	TGTGCCAGCAGCCACGCCAACATTCAGTACTTC	CASSHANIQYF
NA	TRBD1	TRBV28	TRBJ2-6	TGTGCCAGCACCCCATTAACCGGGACAGGCAGCACTGGGGCCAACGTCCTGACTTTC	CASTPLTGTGSTGANVLTF
many	NA	TRBV6-5	TRBJ1-1	TGTGCCAGCAGTTACTCGTTTGAAGCTTTCTTT	CASSYSFEAFF
many	TRBD2	TRBV2	TRBJ2-7	TGTGCCAGCTCGTCCTCCGGGACTAGAGTTTACGAGCAGTACTTC	CASSSSGTRVYEQYF
many	NA	TRBV29-1	TRBJ1-1	TGCAGCGTCCGATTCGGGGACACTGAAGCTTTCTTT	CSVRFGDTEAFF
NA	TRBD2	TRBV5-1	TRBJ2-1	TGCGCCAGCAGCCAGACTAGCGGACAGACCAATGAGCAGTTCTTC	CASSQTSGQTNEQFF
NA	NA	TRBV12-3/TRBV12-4	TRBJ2-2	TGTGCCAGCAGTTTAAGTCGGTTGAACACCGGGGAGCTGTTTTTT	CASSLSRLNTGELFF
NA	NA	TRBV6-5	TRBJ2-7	TGTGCCAGCAGTTCCCGGGGGCCAAGCTCCTACGAGCAGTACTTC	CASSSRGPSSYEQYF
few	NA	TRBV27	TRBJ2-7	TGTGCCAGCAGTTTAGAGGGCGCGGACTCCTACGAGCAGTACTTC	CASSLEGADSYEQYF
few	NA	TRBV20-1	TRBJ1-1	TGCAGTGCTTTGGGACCGGGACACACTTTGGAGGGGAACACTGAAGCTTTCTTT	CSALGPGHTLEGNTEAFF